These T cell receptor beta chains were read from a single sample in a study of T cells in tuberculosis. The protocol was immunoSEQ multiplex PCR, while the TCRdb copy is restricted to in-frame clones and leaves out a portion. This sample yields 80,000 to 90,000 clones, of which roughly 90% are seen a single time; about 1.9% belongs to the top ten. Sequencing used CD1b-GMM tetramer-negative cells sorted from PBMCs. All receptors come from an adult woman with latent tuberculosis. CDR3s include the opening cysteine and the closing phenylalanine or tryptophan. D genes are given only for firm matches. Some rows have no size entry. The others give once, few or many, or a class for an expanded clone.

abundance: NA
j_gene: TRBJ1-4
d_gene: TRBD1
v_gene: TRBV19
CDR3nt: TGTGCCAGTAGTATACAGGGGGTGAATGAAAAACTGTTTTTT
CDR3aa: CASSIQGVNEKLFF

abundance: NA
j_gene: TRBJ2-7
d_gene: NA
v_gene: TRBV11-2
CDR3nt: TGTGCCAGCAGTCAAAACTACGAGCAGTACTTC
CDR3aa: CASSQNYEQYF

abundance: NA
j_gene: TRBJ2-3
d_gene: TRBD1
v_gene: TRBV5-4
CDR3nt: TGTGCCAGCAGCCCGACAGGGGAGCCCACAGATACGCAGTATTTT
CDR3aa: CASSPTGEPTDTQYF

abundance: NA
j_gene: TRBJ2-3
d_gene: TRBD2
v_gene: TRBV27
CDR3nt: TGTGCCAGCAGTCCCCAGTCTAGCGGGGGGACAGATACGCAGTATTTT
CDR3aa: CASSPQSSGGTDTQYF

abundance: NA
j_gene: TRBJ1-2
d_gene: TRBD1
v_gene: TRBV10-3
CDR3nt: TGTGCCATCAGGACAGGGGGTAACTGGGGCTACACCTTC
CDR3aa: CAIRTGGNWGYTF

abundance: once
j_gene: TRBJ2-2
d_gene: NA
v_gene: TRBV5-1
CDR3nt: TGCGCCAGCAGCGGATTAGCCATCACCGGGGAGCTGTTTTTT
CDR3aa: CASSGLAITGELFF

abundance: NA
j_gene: TRBJ2-3
d_gene: TRBD2
v_gene: TRBV5-1
CDR3nt: TGCGCCAGCAGCTTGGTAGGTCTAGCGGGGACAGATACGCAGTATTTT
CDR3aa: CASSLVGLAGTDTQYF

abundance: NA
j_gene: TRBJ1-3
d_gene: TRBD1
v_gene: TRBV19
CDR3nt: TGTGCCAGTAGTCCCGGGACAGCCGGAAACACCATATATTTT
CDR3aa: CASSPGTAGNTIYF

abundance: NA
j_gene: TRBJ2-5
d_gene: NA
v_gene: TRBV5-1
CDR3nt: TGCGCCAGCAGCGTCGGAGACTACGACCAAGAGACCCAGTACTTC
CDR3aa: CASSVGDYDQETQYF

abundance: few
j_gene: TRBJ1-6
d_gene: NA
v_gene: TRBV18
CDR3nt: TGTGCCAGCTCACAAAATCGACAGGAAAATAATTCACCCCTCCACTTT
CDR3aa: CASSQNRQENNSPLHF

abundance: NA
j_gene: TRBJ2-2
d_gene: NA
v_gene: TRBV9
CDR3nt: TGTGCCAGCAGCGTCGGGGGTACCGGGGAGCTGTTTTTT
CDR3aa: CASSVGGTGELFF

abundance: NA
j_gene: TRBJ1-1
d_gene: NA
v_gene: TRBV5-1
CDR3nt: TGCGCCAGCAGCTTTTCGAGCCCCCCTACTGAAGCTTTCTTT
CDR3aa: CASSFSSPPTEAFF

abundance: once
j_gene: TRBJ2-3
d_gene: TRBD2
v_gene: TRBV2
CDR3nt: TGTGCCAGCAGGACTAGCGGGGGAGCCTCCACAGATACGCAGTATTTT
CDR3aa: CASRTSGGASTDTQYF

abundance: NA
j_gene: TRBJ1-2
d_gene: NA
v_gene: TRBV6-5
CDR3nt: TGTGCCAGCAGCAGAACTGGACAGAACTATGGCTACACCTTC
CDR3aa: CASSRTGQNYGYTF

abundance: NA
j_gene: TRBJ1-1
d_gene: TRBD1
v_gene: TRBV10-3
CDR3nt: TGTGCCATCAGTGCTCGACAGGGGGATATGAACACTGAAGCTTTCTTT
CDR3aa: CAISARQGDMNTEAFF

abundance: NA
j_gene: TRBJ1-5
d_gene: TRBD1
v_gene: TRBV2
CDR3nt: TGTGCCAGCAGCCCGGACCCGACAGGGGTGTTCGGTCAGCCCCAGCATTTT
CDR3aa: CASSPDPTGVFGQPQHF

abundance: once
j_gene: TRBJ1-5
d_gene: NA
v_gene: TRBV2
CDR3nt: TGTGCCAGCGGGGGGGTCAATCAGCCCCAGCATTTT
CDR3aa: CASGGVNQPQHF

abundance: NA
j_gene: TRBJ2-4
d_gene: TRBD2
v_gene: TRBV5-4
CDR3nt: TGTGCCAGCAGCTTGGGACTAGCGGGGGGAGGGGCCAAAAACATTCAGTACTTC
CDR3aa: CASSLGLAGGGAKNIQYF

abundance: NA
j_gene: TRBJ2-1
d_gene: TRBD2
v_gene: TRBV19
CDR3nt: TGTGCCAGTGCGACTAGCGCGGCCTTTTACAATGAGCAGTTCTTC
CDR3aa: CASATSAAFYNEQFF

abundance: few
j_gene: TRBJ2-1
d_gene: TRBD2
v_gene: TRBV7-2
CDR3nt: TGTGCCAGCAGCCTGGGACTAGCATACTACAATGAGCAGTTCTTC
CDR3aa: CASSLGLAYYNEQFF

abundance: NA
j_gene: TRBJ1-1
d_gene: TRBD1
v_gene: TRBV28
CDR3nt: TGTGCCACCCTAGTTTCACAGGACAGGGCCACTGAAGCTTTCTTT
CDR3aa: CATLVSQDRATEAFF

abundance: NA
j_gene: TRBJ1-3
d_gene: TRBD1
v_gene: TRBV27
CDR3nt: TGTGCCAGCAGTCTCCGACAGGGGGACTCTGGAAACACCATATATTTT
CDR3aa: CASSLRQGDSGNTIYF

abundance: NA
j_gene: TRBJ2-1
d_gene: TRBD2
v_gene: TRBV6-5
CDR3nt: TGTGCCAGCAGTTTCAGCAGGGGACTAGCGGGGGGGCGCCAGTTCTTC
CDR3aa: CASSFSRGLAGGRQFF

abundance: NA
j_gene: TRBJ2-1
d_gene: TRBD2
v_gene: TRBV7-8
CDR3nt: TGTGCCAGCACCCTAGCGCGGACTAGCGGGGGCACCCTCTACAATGAGCAGTTCTTC
CDR3aa: CASTLARTSGGTLYNEQFF

abundance: NA
j_gene: TRBJ1-1
d_gene: NA
v_gene: TRBV19
CDR3nt: TGTGCCACCCTGGACAGGAACACTGAAGCTTTCTTT
CDR3aa: CATLDRNTEAFF